The 30 T cell receptor beta chains presented below share a single source sample, sequenced in a study of T-cell memory formation after mild COVID-19. TCRdb re-called the 5' RACE reads with MiXCR, one entry per CDR3 protein. The repertoire consists of some 280,000 distinct CDR3 sequences, with about a sixth occurring once and the leading ten covering roughly 20%. Sequenced input: PBMCs or a T cell subset sorted from them (not recorded which). Receptors were obtained from a man aged 18 to 30 who had mild COVID-19 (a few samples of this study predate the infection). Cell type and time point are not known.

This clonotype was seen more than once but under ten times. This rearrangement joins TRBV6-6 to TRBJ2-3; D may match TRBD1 or TRBD2 (5 bases each). The CDR3 sequence is 16 residues long. The germline V gene encodes CDR1 MNHNY and CDR2 SVGAGI (reference sequence). V was pared by 2 bases and J by 2 bases, with 14 bases between. The DNA of the CDR3 is TGTGCCAGCAGTTACCCCAGGGACCATATCACAGATACGCAGTATTTT. This translates into CASSYPRDHITDTQYF.

This clonotype showed up many times. J is TRBJ1-6 and V is TRBV7-6; no reliable D call. V lost 6 bases, J lost 10 bases, and 13 bases lay in between. This CDR3 contains 13 residues. Germline values: CDR1 SGHVS, CDR2 FNYEAQ. The DNA for the CDR3 is TGTGCCAGCAGTCCCTCTTTGGGATCACCCCTCCACTTT. Its translation is CASSPSLGSPLHF. Variable domain in full (rest from reference TRBV7-6 and TRBJ1-6): GAGVSQSPRYKVTKRGQDVALRCDPISGHVSLYWYRQALGQGPEFLTYFNYEAQQDKSGLPNDRFSAERPEGSISTLTIQRTEQRDSAMYRCASSPSLGSPLHFGNGTRLTVT.

This clonotype was found a few times. The V gene is TRBV6-6, the J gene TRBJ1-5; tentatively, D is TRBD1 (6 bases). The germline CDR1 and CDR2 sequences are MNHNY and SVGAGI (reference sequence). This CDR3 has 15 amino acids. Trimming left V 2 bases short and J 6 bases short, with 14 bases between. The chain's CDR3 is CASSYEPGAGQPQHF. The DNA for the CDR3 is TGTGCCAGCAGTTACGAACCGGGGGCCGGTCAGCCCCAGCATTTT.

This clonotype was observed a handful of times. This sequence joins TRBV19 and TRBJ2-5; D gene unclear. The germline V gene encodes CDR1 LNHDA and CDR2 SQIVND (reference sequence). CDR3 length: 11 residues. In DNA form, the CDR3 reads TGTGCAGCTGGAGTATGGGGGACCCAGTACTTC. Residues: CAAGVWGTQYF.

The chain employs TRBV4-3 and TRBJ2-1; D remains ambiguous. Germline-derived CDR1 and CDR2 are LGHNA and YSLEER. Trimming removed 0 bases at V and 3 bases at J, with 18 bases between. The CDR3 extends over 18 amino acids. The CDR3, as DNA: TGCGCCAGCAGCCAAGACCGGGTTTTACGCTACCTCTACAATGAGCAGTTCTTC. Translation: CASSQDRVLRYLYNEQFF.

This chain joins TRBV6-5 and TRBJ1-2, with TRBD1 matching 7 bases. CDR3 size: 13 residues. Germline V lookup: CDR1 MNHEY, CDR2 SVGAGI. Unmatched junction bases numbered 6, after V lost 6 bases and J lost 5 bases. Written as DNA, the CDR3 is TGTGCCAGCAGGTCCGGGACAGAATATGGCTACACCTTC. This sequence encodes CASRSGTEYGYTF.

Only a few counts were recorded for this clonotype. The chain uses TRBV7-2 and TRBJ1-1; no clear D. CDR1 is SGHTA and CDR2 is FQGNSA in the germline V gene. The V end lost 1 base, the J end lost 4 bases, and 10 bases lay between the germline ends. The CDR3 sequence is 14 residues long. DNA of the CDR3: TGTGCCAGCAGCTTAGGTAGAATATCCACTGAAGCTTTCTTT. Its translation: CASSLGRISTEAFF.

This clonotype was seen a handful of times. This chain links TRBV20-1 with TRBJ1-6; the D gene is possibly TRBD1 (6 bases). The CDR3 loop spans 13 amino acids. V dropped 6 bases and J dropped 6 bases, with 12 bases sitting between them. From germline, CDR1 is DFQATT and CDR2 SNEGSKA (reference sequence). The CDR3: CSAHRVFNSPLHF. DNA for the CDR3: TGCAGTGCCCACAGGGTTTTTAATTCACCCCTCCACTTT.

The chain links TRBV12-3 or TRBV12-4 to TRBJ1-1, with D possibly matching TRBD1 (6 bases). CDR3 length: 14 residues. With 7 bases removed from V and 5 bases from J, the gap between germline ends came to 17 bases. The DNA of the CDR3 is TGTGCCAGCACCTTCCCGGGACATAAGACTGAAGCTTTCTTT. This translates into CASTFPGHKTEAFF.

This clonotype occurred a few times. V and J are TRBV6-6 and TRBJ2-7; D call uncertain. In germline, CDR1 is MNHNY, CDR2 SVGAGI (reference sequence). The germline V and J ends were trimmed by 6 bases and 6 bases, with 12 bases remaining between them. CDR3 size: 12 residues. The chain's CDR3 is CASRPSVGEQYF. CDR3 DNA: TGTGCCAGCAGACCGAGCGTGGGCGAGCAGTACTTC.

The genes are TRBV4-3 and TRBJ1-6, with a possible D match to TRBD1 (5 bases). Germline CDR1 is LGHNA and CDR2 is YSLEER. Trimming removed 1 base from V and 9 bases from J, with 10 bases in between. This CDR3 is built from 14 residues. CDR3 nucleotides: TGCGCCAGCAGCCAAGTGGGGGGGGGTTCACCCCTCCACTTT. Translation gives CASSQVGGGSPLHF.

This clonotype has more than one count but fewer than ten. The V and J genes are TRBV7-6 and TRBJ2-1; TRBD2 might be the D (6 bases). Trimming shortened V by 5 bases and J by 7 bases, and 12 bases separated the two germline ends. Per the germline V gene, CDR1 is SGHVS and CDR2 is FNYEAQ. CDR3 length: 13 amino acids. The CDR3 coding sequence is TGTGCCAGCAGCGCAGGGACTTTTAATGAGCAGTTCTTC. Residues: CASSAGTFNEQFF.

V and J are TRBV7-3 and TRBJ1-6; D call uncertain. Looked up from germline, CDR1 is SGHTA and CDR2 is FQGTGA. The CDR3 sequence is 14 residues long. The V end was cut by 8 bases, the J end by 4 bases, with 12 bases between. The CDR3 DNA is TGTGCCAGCCGGGGTTTCCAGTATAATTCACCCCTCCACTTT. This sequence encodes CASRGFQYNSPLHF.

The genes are TRBV7-2 and TRBJ2-1, with 10 positions matching TRBD1. The V gene's germline CDR1 is SGHTA and CDR2 FQGNSA. The CDR3 runs 15 residues. J gave up 9 bases and V 4 bases, and 9 bases lay outside the gene matches. This CDR3 reads CASSSYRDRGSEQFF. The CDR3 DNA reads as TGTGCCAGCAGCTCCTACCGGGACAGGGGTAGTGAGCAGTTCTTC. The full variable domain, with the rest looked up from reference TRBV7-2 and TRBJ2-1, is GAGVSQSPSNKVTEKGKDVELRCDPISGHTALYWYRQSLGQGLEFLIYFQGNSAPDKSGLPSDRFSAERTGGSVSTLTIQRTQQEDSAVYLCASSSYRDRGSEQFFGPGTRLTVL.

The rearrangement joins TRBV7-9 to TRBJ1-1; possibly TRBD1 for D (6 bases). CDR1 SEHNR and CDR2 FQNEAQ come from the germline V gene (reference sequence). CDR3 length equals 11 residues. V was cut by 6 bases and J by 10 bases, with 12 bases left in between. Here the CDR3 DNA reads TGTGCCAGCAGTCAAGAGGGGGGAGCTTTCTTT. Its protein product is CASSQEGGAFF.

V usage is TRBV5-1 and J usage is TRBJ1-4; 9 positions agree with TRBD1. Germline V CDR1 and CDR2: SGHRS, YFSETQ. Trimming removed 4 bases from V and 3 bases from J; junction bases left unmatched: 4. The length of the CDR3 is 15 residues. In DNA, the CDR3 is TGCGCCAGCAGCGAACAGGGGGCTGCTAATGAAAAACTGTTTTTT. Protein product: CASSEQGAANEKLFF. Combining the CDR3 with reference TRBV5-1 and TRBJ1-4 gives the whole variable domain KAGVTQTPRYLIKTRGQQVTLSCSPISGHRSVSWYQQTPGQGLQFLFEYFSETQRNKGNFPGRFSGRQFSNSRSEMNVSTLELGDSALYLCASSEQGAANEKLFFGSGTQLSVL.

The chain links TRBV9 to TRBJ2-3; unclear D gene. Trimming cost V 0 bases and J 4 bases, with 12 bases left between them. From germline, CDR1 is SGDLS and CDR2 YYNGEE. This CDR3 has 15 residues. CDR3 amino acids: CASSVAGTLPDTQYF. The CDR3 nucleotides are TGTGCCAGCAGCGTAGCTGGCACGCTCCCAGATACGCAGTATTTT.

The J gene is TRBJ2-3, the V gene TRBV5-4; 8 bases agree with TRBD2. V trimming: 4 bases; J trimming: 0 bases; junction bases outside the gene matches: 7. The CDR3 sequence is 16 residues long. The germline CDR1 and CDR2 sequences are SGHNT and YYREEE (reference sequence). The CDR3 region is CASSAAERGSTDTQYF. The CDR3 region has the DNA TGTGCCAGCAGCGCGGCGGAGCGGGGGAGCACAGATACGCAGTATTTT.

The chain recombines TRBV7-2 with TRBJ2-1; no clear D gene. The CDR3 consists of 15 residues. The V gene lost 1 base and the J gene lost 6 bases, with 13 bases spanning the gap. Per germline, CDR1 SGHTA and CDR2 FQGNSA. In DNA, the CDR3 is TGTGCCAGCAGCTTAGTTGCAAGGGAACTCAATGAGCAGTTCTTC. Translation gives CASSLVARELNEQFF.

This clonotype was counted many times. The V and J genes are TRBV7-3 and TRBJ2-7, with D possibly being TRBD2 (5 bases). Germline assignment: CDR1 SGHTA and CDR2 FQGTGA. This CDR3 contains 15 residues. The V and J ends lost 0 bases and 0 bases respectively, with 9 bases between them. The CDR3 here is CASSLTGGSSYEQYF. The CDR3 bases are TGTGCCAGCAGCTTAACAGGTGGGAGCTCCTACGAGCAGTACTTC.

This chain links TRBV4-3 with TRBJ2-1, with TRBD2 matching over 9 bases. Germline values: CDR1 LGHNA, CDR2 YSLEER. The CDR3 is 16 amino acids. V lost 3 bases, J lost 4 bases, and 7 bases stayed unmatched. CDR3 DNA: TGCGCCAGCAGCCAGGGCCTAGCGGGGTTTTACAATGAGCAGTTCTTC. Protein: CASSQGLAGFYNEQFF.

In its sample, this clonotype was seen a few times. The V gene is TRBV7-2, the J gene TRBJ1-2, with 9 bases identical to TRBD1. The CDR3 contains 15 residues. Trimming took 1 base from V and 8 from J; bases not matched to a gene: 8. Germline V CDR1 and CDR2: SGHTA, FQGNSA. Here the CDR3 DNA reads TGTGCCAGCAGCTTAGGGGACAGGGTACTTCGCGGCTACACCTTC. Its translation is CASSLGDRVLRGYTF.

This clonotype was seen more than once but under ten times. The rearrangement joins TRBV24-1 to TRBJ2-3; D ambiguous. Between the trimmed V and J ends, which lost 5 bases and 4 bases, there was a span of 6 bases. CDR1 is KGHDR and CDR2 is SFDVKD in the germline V gene. CDR3 length: 12 amino acids. In DNA, the CDR3 is TGTGCCACCAGTGCAACTGCAGATACGCAGTATTTT. Residues: CATSATADTQYF.

This chain connects TRBV7-2 to TRBJ2-3; 13 bases line up with TRBD2. From germline, CDR1 is SGHTA and CDR2 FQGNSA. V gave up 5 bases and J gave up 4 bases; unmatched junction bases: 6. This CDR3 region has 16 residues. In DNA form, the CDR3 reads TGTGCCAGCAGCCTGCGACTAGCGGGGGGCTCAGATACGCAGTATTTT. Translation: CASSLRLAGGSDTQYF. Supplemented by reference TRBV7-2 and TRBJ2-3, the full variable domain reads GAGVSQSPSNKVTEKGKDVELRCDPISGHTALYWYRQSLGQGLEFLIYFQGNSAPDKSGLPSDRFSAERTGGSVSTLTIQRTQQEDSAVYLCASSLRLAGGSDTQYFGPGTRLTVL.

This clonotype was detected only a few times. The gene calls are TRBV15 and TRBJ1-1; D call uncertain. The CDR3 consists of 14 residues. Per the germline V gene, CDR1 is LNHNV and CDR2 is YYDKDF (reference sequence). Trimming removed 0 bases from V and 6 bases from J, with 11 bases in between. Here the CDR3 DNA reads TGTGCCACCAGCAGAGAAGAGGCTTGGGCTGAAGCTTTCTTT. The encoded protein is CATSREEAWAEAFF.

The gene calls are TRBV5-1 and TRBJ1-1; D possibly corresponds to TRBD1 (5 bases). Germline assignment: CDR1 SGHRS and CDR2 YFSETQ. This CDR3 has 15 amino acids. With 0 bases removed from V and 3 bases from J, the gap between germline ends came to 12 bases. CDR3: CASSLAIGDDTEAFF. The CDR3 nucleotides read TGCGCCAGCAGCTTGGCGATAGGGGATGACACTGAAGCTTTCTTT.

The rearrangement links TRBV5-1 to TRBJ2-7; 11 bases align to TRBD2. Germline CDR1 is SGHRS and CDR2 is YFSETQ. The ends lost 3 bases at V and 3 bases at J; junction bases unmatched: 5. The CDR3 spans 15 residues. The DNA of the CDR3 is TGCGCCAGCAGCTCCACTAGCGGGGGTGACTACGAGCAGTACTTC. The encoded protein is CASSSTSGGDYEQYF.

V usage is TRBV19 and J usage is TRBJ2-1, with D perhaps matching TRBD1 or TRBD2 (5 bases each). Between the trimmed V and J ends, which lost 5 bases and 2 bases, there was a span of 10 bases. CDR1 is LNHDA and CDR2 is SQIVND in the germline V gene (reference sequence). This CDR3 has 14 amino acids. CDR3 nucleotides: TGTGCCAGTAGTTGGGACGGAGCCTACAATGAGCAGTTCTTC. Protein sequence: CASSWDGAYNEQFF.

The chain has TRBV4-3 and TRBJ2-7; D not resolved. There are 14 residues in the CDR3. Germline values: CDR1 LGHNA, CDR2 YSLEER. The V gene lost 5 bases and the J gene lost 0 bases, with 11 bases spanning the gap. The CDR3 DNA sequence: TGCGCCAGCAGCAAAGGCAGTCCCTCCTACGAGCAGTACTTC. It codes for CASSKGSPSYEQYF.

This chain joins TRBV10-3 and TRBJ2-1; 10 positions agree with TRBD2. Trimming took 6 bases from V and 10 from J; bases not matched to a gene: 9. Germline assignment: CDR1 ENHRY and CDR2 SYGVKD. This CDR3 contains 14 residues. The CDR3 loop is CAISRLTSGSEQFF. CDR3 nucleotides: TGTGCCATCAGCCGTCTGACTAGCGGGTCCGAGCAGTTCTTC.